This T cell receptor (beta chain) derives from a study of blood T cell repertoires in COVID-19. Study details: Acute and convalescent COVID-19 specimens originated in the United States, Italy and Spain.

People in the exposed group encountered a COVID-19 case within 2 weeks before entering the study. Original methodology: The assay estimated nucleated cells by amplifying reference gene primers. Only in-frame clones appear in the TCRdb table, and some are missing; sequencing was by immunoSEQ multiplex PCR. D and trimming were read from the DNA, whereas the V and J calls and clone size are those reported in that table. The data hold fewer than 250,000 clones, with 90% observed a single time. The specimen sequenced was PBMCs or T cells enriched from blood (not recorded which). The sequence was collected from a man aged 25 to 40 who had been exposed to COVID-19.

In DNA, the CDR3 is TGTGCCAGCAGACACCCCCCGCGGGAGCAGTACTTC. It is translated as CASRHPPREQYF. The chain joins TRBV28 to TRBJ2-7; no clear D. The germline CDR1 and CDR2 sequences are MDHEN and SYDVKM. This CDR3 spans 12 amino acids. V dropped 6 bases and J dropped 7 bases, with 13 bases sitting between them.